This TCR beta chain was retrieved from a study of OX40 agonist ivuxolimab in advanced cancers. The repertoire was sequenced with immunoSEQ multiplex PCR; TCRdb's copy has only in-frame clones and lacks some. Among more than 95,000 clones listed, 70% to 90% were seen once. Trimming took off 8 bases at V and 5 bases at J, with 12 bases between the two ends. The CDR3 is 13 amino acids. Germline loops: CDR1 SNHLY, CDR2 FYNNEI. This sequence was found in an adult with an advanced solid tumor such as melanoma, head and neck, liver or kidney cancer. V gene TRBV2 combines with J gene TRBJ2-2; maybe TRBD1 (6 bases). The starting material was CD4+ or CD8+ T cells sorted from blood, obtained in a trial of the OX40 agonist ivuxolimab. The CDR3 loop is CASGYRETGELFF. Here the CDR3 DNA reads TGTGCCAGCGGATACAGGGAGACCGGGGAGCTGTTTTTT.